This TCR beta chain appears in the sequencing data of a study of memory CD4+ T cells and cytomegalovirus serostatus. Authors' methods: Out-of-frame sequences were removed, leaving roughly 2,200,000 distinct TCRbeta sequences. Using immunoSEQ multiplex PCR, the repertoire was profiled, and TCRdb retains in-frame clones only, with some absent. D and trimming come from the DNA, and the V and J calls and clone size come from that table. Of roughly 84,000 clones listed, over 80% are singletons. CDR1 and CDR2 from the germline V gene are MNHNY and SVGAGI (reference sequence). CDR3 length: 15 residues. Trimming took off 2 bases at V and 8 bases at J, with 15 bases between the two ends. The sort gate was single viable CD3+CD4+CD8-CD45RO+ cells for memory CD4+ T cells. Serostatus was set by detecting CMV pp150, pp28, p38, p52 IgG. Positive selection with CD4 microbeads enriched total CD4+ T cells. This clone was recorded once.

The TCR was taken from an adult in good health and CMV-seronegative. The rearrangement joins TRBV6-6 to TRBJ1-4; D remains ambiguous. Source material: memory CD4+ T cells from blood. The CDR3 is CASSYESIAGEKLFF. The CDR3 region has the DNA TGTGCCAGCAGTTACGAGTCCATAGCAGGCGAAAAACTGTTTTTT.